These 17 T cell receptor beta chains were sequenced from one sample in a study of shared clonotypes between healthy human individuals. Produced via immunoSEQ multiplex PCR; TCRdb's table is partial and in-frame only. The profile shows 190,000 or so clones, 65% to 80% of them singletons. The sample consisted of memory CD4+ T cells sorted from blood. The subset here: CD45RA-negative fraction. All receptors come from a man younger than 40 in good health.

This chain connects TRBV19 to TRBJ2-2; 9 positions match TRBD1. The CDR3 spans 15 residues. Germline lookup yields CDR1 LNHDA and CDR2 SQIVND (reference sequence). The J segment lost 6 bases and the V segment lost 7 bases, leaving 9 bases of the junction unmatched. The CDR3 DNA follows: TGTGCCAGTAACCCGGGACAGGGAGATTCCGGGGAGCTGTTTTTT. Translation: CASNPGQGDSGELFF.

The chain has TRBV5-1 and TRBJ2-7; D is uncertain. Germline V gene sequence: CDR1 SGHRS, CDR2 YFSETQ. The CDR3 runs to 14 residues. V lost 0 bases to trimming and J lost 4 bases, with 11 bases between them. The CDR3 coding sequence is TGCGCCAGCAGCTTGGCAGTTGGTGGATACGAGCAGTACTTC. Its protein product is CASSLAVGGYEQYF.

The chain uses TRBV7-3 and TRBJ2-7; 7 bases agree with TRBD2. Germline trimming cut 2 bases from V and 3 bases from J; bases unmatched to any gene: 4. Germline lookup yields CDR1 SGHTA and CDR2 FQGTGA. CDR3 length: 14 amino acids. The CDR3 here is CASSLGGGYYEQYF. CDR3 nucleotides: TGTGCCAGCAGCTTAGGCGGGGGATACTACGAGCAGTACTTC.

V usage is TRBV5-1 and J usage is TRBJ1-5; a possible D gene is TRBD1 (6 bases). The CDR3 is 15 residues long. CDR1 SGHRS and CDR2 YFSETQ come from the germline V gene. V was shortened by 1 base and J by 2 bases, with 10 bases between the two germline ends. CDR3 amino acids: CASSLSPGGNQPQHF. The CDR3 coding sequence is TGCGCCAGCAGCTTGTCCCCAGGGGGCAATCAGCCCCAGCATTTT.

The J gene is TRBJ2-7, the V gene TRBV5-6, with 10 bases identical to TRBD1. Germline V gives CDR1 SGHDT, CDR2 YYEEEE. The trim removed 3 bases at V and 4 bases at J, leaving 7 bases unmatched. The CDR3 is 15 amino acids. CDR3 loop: CASSSIDRGPYEQYF. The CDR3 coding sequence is TGTGCCAGCAGCTCGATCGACAGGGGGCCTTACGAGCAGTACTTC.

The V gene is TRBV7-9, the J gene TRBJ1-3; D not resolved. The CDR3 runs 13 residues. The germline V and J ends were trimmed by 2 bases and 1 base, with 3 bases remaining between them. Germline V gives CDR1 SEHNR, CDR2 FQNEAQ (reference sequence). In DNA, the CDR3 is TGTGCCAGCAGCTTAAATTCTGGAAACACCATATATTTT. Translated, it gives CASSLNSGNTIYF.

CDR3 nucleotide sequence: TGCGCCAGCAGTGTCACGGCCGGGGAGCTGTTTTTT. Its translation is CASSVTAGELFF. The rearrangement joins TRBV10-2 to TRBJ2-2, with unresolved D. Per the germline V gene, CDR1 is WSHSY and CDR2 is SAAADI. The germline V and J ends were trimmed by 4 bases and 6 bases, with 6 bases remaining between them. The CDR3 totals 12 residues.

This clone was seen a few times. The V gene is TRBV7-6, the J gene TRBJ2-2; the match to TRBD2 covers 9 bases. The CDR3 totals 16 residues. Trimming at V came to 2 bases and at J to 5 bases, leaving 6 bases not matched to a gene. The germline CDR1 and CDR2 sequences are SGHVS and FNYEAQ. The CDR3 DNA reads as TGTGCCAGCAGCTTAATTAGCGGGAGAGGAACCGGGGAGCTGTTTTTT. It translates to CASSLISGRGTGELFF. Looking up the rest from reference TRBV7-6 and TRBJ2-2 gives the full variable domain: GAGVSQSPRYKVTKRGQDVALRCDPISGHVSLYWYRQALGQGPEFLTYFNYEAQQDKSGLPNDRFSAERPEGSISTLTIQRTEQRDSAMYRCASSLISGRGTGELFFGEGSRLTVL.

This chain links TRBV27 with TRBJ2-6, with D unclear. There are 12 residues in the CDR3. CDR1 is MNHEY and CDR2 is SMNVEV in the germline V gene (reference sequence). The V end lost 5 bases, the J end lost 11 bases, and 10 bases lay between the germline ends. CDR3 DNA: TGTGCCAGCAGTCTCCCCGGGTACGTCCTGACTTTC. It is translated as CASSLPGYVLTF.

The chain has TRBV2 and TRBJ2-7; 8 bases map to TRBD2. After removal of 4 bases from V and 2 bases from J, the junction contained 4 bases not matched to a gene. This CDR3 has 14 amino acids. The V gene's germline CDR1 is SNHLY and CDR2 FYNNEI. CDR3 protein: CASSVPGLAYEQYF. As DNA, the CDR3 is TGTGCCAGCAGTGTACCGGGACTAGCCTACGAGCAGTACTTC.

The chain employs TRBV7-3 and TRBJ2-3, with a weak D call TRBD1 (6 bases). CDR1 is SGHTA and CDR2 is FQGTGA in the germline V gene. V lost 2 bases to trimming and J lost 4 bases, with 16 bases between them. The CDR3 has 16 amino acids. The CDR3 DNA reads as TGTGCCAGCAGCTTATCGGGGTCGACAGGTCCAGATACGCAGTATTTT. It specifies CASSLSGSTGPDTQYF.

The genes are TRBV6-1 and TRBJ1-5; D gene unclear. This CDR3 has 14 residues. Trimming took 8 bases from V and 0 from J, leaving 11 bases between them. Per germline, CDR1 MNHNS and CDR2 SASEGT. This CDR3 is CASLDPGSNQPQHF. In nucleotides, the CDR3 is TGTGCCAGCCTGGACCCGGGTAGCAATCAGCCCCAGCATTTT.

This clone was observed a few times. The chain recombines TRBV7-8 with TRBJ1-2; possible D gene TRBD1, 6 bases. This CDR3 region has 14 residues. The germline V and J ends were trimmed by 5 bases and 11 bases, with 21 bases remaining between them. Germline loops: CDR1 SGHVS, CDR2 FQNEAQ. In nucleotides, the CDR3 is TGTGCCAGCAGCCCCTTCCCGCGACAGGCGGAATACACCTTC. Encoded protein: CASSPFPRQAEYTF.

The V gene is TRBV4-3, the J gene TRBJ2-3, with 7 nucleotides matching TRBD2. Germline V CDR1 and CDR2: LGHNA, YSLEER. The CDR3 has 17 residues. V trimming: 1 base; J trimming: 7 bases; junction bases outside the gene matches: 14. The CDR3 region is CASSQGTGTISHHTQYF. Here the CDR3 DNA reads TGCGCCAGCAGCCAAGGTACCGGGACTATCTCCCATCATACGCAGTATTTT.

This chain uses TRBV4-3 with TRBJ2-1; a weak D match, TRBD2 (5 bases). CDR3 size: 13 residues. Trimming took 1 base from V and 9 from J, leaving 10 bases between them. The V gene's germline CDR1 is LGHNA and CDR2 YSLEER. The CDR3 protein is CASSQVGVGEQFF. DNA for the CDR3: TGCGCCAGCAGCCAAGTCGGGGTCGGTGAGCAGTTCTTC.

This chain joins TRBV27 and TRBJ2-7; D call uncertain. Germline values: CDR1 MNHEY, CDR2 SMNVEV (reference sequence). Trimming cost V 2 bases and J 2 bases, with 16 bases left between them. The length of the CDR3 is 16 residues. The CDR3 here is CASSLIGIGSPYEQYF. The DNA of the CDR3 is TGTGCCAGCAGTTTAATTGGGATCGGCAGCCCCTACGAGCAGTACTTC.

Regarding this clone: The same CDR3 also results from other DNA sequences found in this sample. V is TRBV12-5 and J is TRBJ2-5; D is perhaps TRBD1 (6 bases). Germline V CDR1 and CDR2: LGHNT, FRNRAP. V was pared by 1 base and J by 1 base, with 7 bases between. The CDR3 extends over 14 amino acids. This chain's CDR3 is CASGLGTAQETQYF. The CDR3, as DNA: TGTGCTAGTGGTTTGGGGACAGCCCAAGAGACCCAGTACTTC. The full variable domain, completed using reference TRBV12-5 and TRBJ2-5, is DARVTQTPRHKVTEMGQEVTMRCQPILGHNTVFWYRQTMMQGLELLAYFRNRAPLDDSGMPKDRFSAEMPDATLATLKIQPSEPRDSAVYFCASGLGTAQETQYFGPGTRLLVL.